Below, one T cell receptor beta chain is given with its context. Authors' processing steps: For nucleated cells, counts were estimated from reference gene primer amplification. Using immunoSEQ multiplex PCR, the repertoire was profiled, and TCRdb retains in-frame clones only, with some absent. Clone size and the V and J calls come from that table; the DNA yielded D and trimming. The sample shows roughly 45,000 clones, around 79% of them seen only once. The sample is drawn from a study of blood T cell repertoires in COVID-19. Study-wide background: The origin of the acute and convalescent COVID-19 samples was the United States, Italy and Spain. PBMCs, B-cell-depleted T cells, or T cells were the source of the cDNA or gDNA that made up the material.

Unmatched junction bases numbered 2, after V lost 3 bases and J lost 4 bases. The germline CDR1 and CDR2 sequences are LNHNV and YYDKDF (reference sequence). The CDR3 length is 14 residues. This clonotype was obtained from a woman aged 55-69 years with acute or convalescent COVID-19. The chain is built from TRBV15 and TRBJ1-5; 8 bases line up with TRBD1. Sequences were obtained from peripheral blood. This CDR3 reads CATSSWTGNQPQHF. In nucleotides, the CDR3 is TGTGCCACCAGCAGTTGGACAGGGAATCAGCCCCAGCATTTT. Based on the CDR3 plus reference TRBV15 and TRBJ1-5, the full variable domain is DAMVIQNPRYQVTQFGKPVTLSCSQTLNHNVMYWYQQKSSQAPKLLFHYYDKDFNNEADTPDNFQSRRPNTSFCFLDIRSPGLGDTAMYLCATSSWTGNQPQHFGDGTRLSIL.